This T cell receptor (beta chain) is from a study of T cells in Graves' hyperthyroidism and ophthalmopathy. The study, taken as a whole, reports: Blood held most thyroid clonotypes expanded above 0.001 frequency. Through a model of 13 V-J features, ophthalmopathy was separated from stable hyperthyroidism.

In this sample, this clonotype turned up many times. What it recognizes is unknown. The CDR3 length is 14 residues. The junction had 9 bases not matched to a gene; V was cut back by 6 bases and J by 10 bases. Germline values: CDR1 MDHEN, CDR2 SYDVKM. TCR beta CDR3 region amplification was performed from RNA transcripts. TCR CDR3 regions were first amplified by RT-PCR with HTBI primers. A single record per CDR3 protein comes from TCRdb applying MiXCR to the multiplex PCR reads. The profile shows 600,000 to 900,000 distinct CDR3 sequences, over 15% of them singletons. The material sequenced was blood. The chain recombines TRBV28 with TRBJ2-7, with TRBD2 matching over 13 bases. This TCR was recovered from a man between 18 and 29 years old with Graves' hyperthyroidism. The CDR3 DNA is TGTGCCAGCAGACCTCGGACTAGCGGGAGCCGACAGTACTTC. Translation gives CASRPRTSGSRQYF.